What follows describes a single TCR beta chain. The target antigen is unknown. The data belong to a study of T cell responses to AZD1222 COVID-19 vaccine. Study-level results: AZD1222 recipients seropositive at baseline numbered only five to seven. Nearly half of spike-specific TCRs reportedly target variant regions that are unmutated in the B.1.351 and B.1.1.7 variants. Among the donors, most were white British and more were female, and clonal diversity was possibly underestimated.

V dropped 4 bases and J dropped 1 base, with 28 bases sitting between them. This CDR3 contains 20 residues. CDR1 and CDR2 (germline): LGHDT, YNNKEL (reference sequence). The assay was immunoSEQ multiplex PCR, and TCRdb's table has in-frame clones only and misses some. The sample lists 150,000 to 200,000 clones; 92% were seen once. The clonotype originates from an adult who received the AZD1222 COVID-19 vaccine. Sequenced material: peripheral blood, taken 28 days after the second AZD1222 dose. This sequence joins TRBV3-1 (or the pseudogene TRBV3-2) and TRBJ1-2, with D perhaps matching TRBD1 (5 bases). CDR3 protein: CASSPGGYRTYQTSNYGYTF. CDR3 DNA: TGTGCCAGCAGCCCCGGGGGTTACCGGACATACCAAACTAGTAACTATGGCTACACCTTC.